Sequencing of this TCR beta chain was carried out in a study of T cells after somatic rescue of genetic block. Here immunoSEQ multiplex PCR was the method, and the copy in TCRdb shows in-frame clones only, minus some. The sample has 55,000 or so clones, about 96% seen once. CDR3 length equals 16 residues. J was trimmed by 8 bases and V by 4 bases; bases with no gene match: 8. Germline CDR1 and CDR2: SGHRS and YFSETQ. The source material was peripheral blood mononuclear cells (PBMCs). The chain employs TRBV5-1 and TRBJ2-1; 14 nucleotides line up with TRBD2. This receptor was identified in a child under two years old. The CDR3 is CASSITPGLAGDEQFF. CDR3 sequence (DNA): TGCGCCAGCAGCATAACGCCGGGACTAGCGGGAGATGAGCAGTTCTTC. Full variable domain (outside the CDR3, taken from reference TRBV5-1 and TRBJ2-1): KAGVTQTPRYLIKTRGQQVTLSCSPISGHRSVSWYQQTPGQGLQFLFEYFSETQRNKGNFPGRFSGRQFSNSRSEMNVSTLELGDSALYLCASSITPGLAGDEQFFGPGTRLTVL.